One and the same sample provided the 18 T cell receptor beta chains below, sequenced in a study of monozygotic twins with inflammatory bowel disease. TCRdb re-called the 5' RACE reads and gives one entry per CDR3 protein, without DNA. The ten most abundant clones cover roughly 8% of a sample with 200,000 to 250,000 distinct CDR3 sequences. Material for sequencing was blood. The receptor source for this set is a human donor with ulcerative colitis or Crohn's disease, or a healthy co-twin of an affected twin (not recorded which).

The chain combines TRBV4-1 with TRBJ2-3; with no DNA, the TCRdb D assignment of TRBD1 cannot be verified. Germline loops: CDR1 MGHRA, CDR2 YSYEKL. CDR3 length equals 15 residues. This chain's CDR3 is CASSQGTGGTDTQYF.

The chain combines TRBV19 with TRBJ2-7. The CDR3 sequence is 13 residues long. From germline, CDR1 is LNHDA and CDR2 SQIVND (reference sequence). This CDR3 is CASSMYSTYEQYF.

V usage is TRBV20-1 and J usage is TRBJ1-2; with no DNA, the TCRdb D assignment of TRBD1 cannot be verified. Germline loops: CDR1 DFQATT, CDR2 SNEGSKA (reference sequence). The CDR3 length is 14 residues. This CDR3 is CSAQVGGQGYGYTF.

V gene TRBV6-5 combines with J gene TRBJ2-7; TCRdb returns TRBD2, unconfirmable since there is no DNA. The germline CDR1 and CDR2 sequences are MNHEY and SVGAGI. The CDR3 spans 13 residues. The CDR3 protein is CASSPRVGDEQYF.

The rearrangement uses TRBV25-1 and TRBJ2-1; TCRdb designates TRBD2, a call that cannot be tested without DNA. CDR1 is MGHDK, CDR2 SYGVNS, per germline. The length of the CDR3 is 13 residues. CDR3 protein: CASAHRLSNEQFF.

This sequence joins TRBV12-3 or TRBV12-4 and TRBJ1-2; TCRdb's assignment of TRBD1 cannot be checked, as there is no DNA. The CDR3 runs 15 residues. This CDR3 reads CASNKPGGAIYGYTF.

This chain joins TRBV7-6 and TRBJ2-2; with no DNA, the TCRdb D assignment of TRBD1 cannot be verified. This CDR3 is built from 16 residues. Germline V gene data show CDR1 as SGHVS and CDR2 as FNYEAQ. This chain's CDR3 is CASSKGWGENTGELFF.

This chain links TRBV5-1 with TRBJ2-3; TCRdb calls TRBD2, which cannot be checked without DNA. Per germline, CDR1 SGHRS and CDR2 YFSETQ. CDR3 size: 16 residues. CDR3 protein: CASRPLAGLPADTQYF.

This sequence joins TRBV6-2 or TRBV6-3 and TRBJ2-7; TCRdb picks TRBD2, but there is no DNA to check that call. This CDR3 spans 15 amino acids. CDR1 is MNHEY and CDR2 is SVGEGT in the germline V gene. The CDR3 loop reads CASSTGLAGDYEQYF.

The J gene is TRBJ2-1, the V gene TRBV18. Germline loops: CDR1 KGHSH, CDR2 LQKENI. The CDR3 runs to 11 residues. CDR3 sequence reads: CASSPDGEQFF.

This sequence joins TRBV3-1 and TRBJ2-4; the D gene TCRdb calls, TRBD1, cannot be checked with no DNA. The CDR3 totals 14 residues. Germline CDR1 reads LGHDT; CDR2 reads YNNKEL (reference sequence). The CDR3 is CASSQEQGPNMQYF.

The chain couples TRBV25-1 to TRBJ2-7. CDR1 is MGHDK, CDR2 SYGVNS, per germline. This CDR3 region has 13 residues. CDR3: CASSDATGYEQYF.

The CDR3 here is CASSLWQGDGELFF. The chain combines TRBV5-1 with TRBJ2-2; TCRdb designates TRBD1, a call that cannot be tested without DNA. This CDR3 spans 14 amino acids. The germline CDR1 and CDR2 sequences are SGHRS and YFSETQ.

The V gene is TRBV7-9, the J gene TRBJ1-2; TCRdb indicates TRBD1, and absent DNA this call remains unverified. CDR3 length: 16 amino acids. The germline gives CDR1 SEHNR, CDR2 FQNEAQ (reference sequence). CDR3 sequence: CASSLGNRGEANGYTF. The full variable domain, in which reference TRBV7-9 and TRBJ1-2 provide the parts outside the CDR3, is DTGVSQNPRHKITKRGQNVTFRCDPISEHNRLYWYRQTLGQGPEFLTYFQNEAQLEKSRLLSDRFSAERPKGSFSTLEIQRTEQGDSAMYLCASSLGNRGEANGYTFGSGTRLTVV.

This chain connects TRBV3-1 to TRBJ2-5. The CDR3 loop spans 15 amino acids. The germline V gene has CDR1 LGHDT and CDR2 YNNKEL (reference sequence). CDR3 sequence reads: CASSPDPSAGGTQYF.

The V call is TRBV6-6, the J call TRBJ2-7; checking the TCRdb D call of TRBD2 is not possible without DNA. The CDR3 is 14 amino acids. Per germline, CDR1 MNHNY and CDR2 SVGAGI (reference sequence). The CDR3 loop is CASSYSRLAQEQYF.

The rearrangement links TRBV4-3 to TRBJ2-7. Per the germline V gene, CDR1 is LGHNA and CDR2 is YSLEER. CDR3 length equals 15 residues. The CDR3 reads CASSQDVAGSYEQYF.

CDR3 protein: CSAGSGAINEQFF. The V call is TRBV20-1, the J call TRBJ2-1; TCRdb lists TRBD2, though no DNA is available to test this call. The germline CDR1 and CDR2 sequences are DFQATT and SNEGSKA (reference sequence). The CDR3 sequence is 13 residues long.